Listed below are T cell receptor beta chains from one sample, sequenced in a study of blood T cell repertoires in COVID-19. Produced via immunoSEQ multiplex PCR; TCRdb's table is partial and in-frame only. Here the sample spans tens of thousands of clones, 93% being singletons. What was sequenced was peripheral blood. The receptors were gathered from a man in his 70s with active COVID-19. CDR3s include the opening cysteine and the closing phenylalanine or tryptophan. The order of the fields is V gene, clone size, J gene, CDR3 protein. Size values are once, few and many counts, or a class for expanded clones, and some rows have none.

V gene: TRBV10-1; clone size: .; J gene: TRBJ1-3; CDR3 protein: CASSESRTVLENTIYF
V gene: TRBV11-3; clone size: .; J gene: TRBJ1-6; CDR3 protein: CASSSGARSPLHF
V gene: TRBV12-3/TRBV12-4; clone size: .; J gene: TRBJ1-1; CDR3 protein: CASSLRDTEAFF
V gene: TRBV18; clone size: .; J gene: TRBJ2-3; CDR3 protein: CASSPLAGGLDTQYF
V gene: TRBV27; clone size: few; J gene: TRBJ2-2; CDR3 protein: CASSPPGLAGDTGELFF
V gene: TRBV9; clone size: once; J gene: TRBJ1-6; CDR3 protein: CASSPYGQGNSPLHF
V gene: TRBV2; clone size: few; J gene: TRBJ1-6; CDR3 protein: CASDRGSSINYNSPLHF
V gene: TRBV5-1; clone size: .; J gene: TRBJ2-5; CDR3 protein: CASSTNRGQEETQYF
V gene: TRBV4-2; clone size: .; J gene: TRBJ1-4; CDR3 protein: CASSQDDRGHEKLFF
V gene: TRBV5-6; clone size: .; J gene: TRBJ2-7; CDR3 protein: CASSRRGLSSYEQYF
V gene: TRBV6-5; clone size: .; J gene: TRBJ2-1; CDR3 protein: CASSTPLRDEQFF
V gene: TRBV15; clone size: .; J gene: TRBJ2-1; CDR3 protein: CATSRATSGFNEQFF
V gene: TRBV10-3; clone size: .; J gene: TRBJ1-6; CDR3 protein: CAIGELGQDTPRSSPLRF
V gene: TRBV5-1; clone size: once; J gene: TRBJ2-2; CDR3 protein: CASRRGNTGELFF